This T cell receptor beta chain was captured by sequencing in a study of T cells in Graves' hyperthyroidism and ophthalmopathy. Hyperthyroidism patients were newly diagnosed, had disease duration under 2 months, and were aged 18 to 65 years. Ahead of any ophthalmopathy symptoms, the blood sample was obtained at the first diagnosis of hyperthyroidism. This sample holds PBMCs from about 9.3 ml fresh peripheral blood. Template material for amplifying TCR beta CDR3 regions consisted of RNA transcripts. First-round RT-PCR of the TCR CDR3 relied on the HTBI primer set. TCRdb reprocessed the multiplex PCR reads via MiXCR and lists one record per CDR3 protein. The data contain some 370,000 distinct CDR3 sequences, about 18% of them seen just once; the ten biggest clones take up approximately 30%. On this clonotype: Its antigen is currently unknown.

Study-level findings and limits: Most clonotypes that expanded in the thyroid above 0.001 also showed up in blood.

The sample was blood. This TCR was sampled from a woman in her 30s with Graves' hyperthyroidism that later progressed to Graves' ophthalmopathy.

This chain's CDR3 is CASSLRQGVGYEQYF. The CDR3 DNA sequence: TGTGCCAGCTCACTCCGGCAGGGTGTAGGGTACGAGCAGTACTTC. The V call is TRBV18, the J call TRBJ2-7; a weak D match, TRBD1 (5 bases). Germline lookup yields CDR1 KGHSH and CDR2 LQKENI. V dropped 4 bases and J dropped 4 bases, with 17 bases sitting between them. The CDR3 loop spans 15 amino acids.